These T cell receptor beta chains were read from a single sample in a study of T cell responses to AZD1222 COVID-19 vaccine. The data were produced by immunoSEQ multiplex PCR, yet TCRdb's version contains in-frame clones alone and is incomplete. This table has roughly 200,000 clones, about 90% appearing once. This specimen consisted of peripheral blood, obtained on day 0 of AZD1222 vaccination. All receptors come from an adult in good health. CDR3s leave out the opening cysteine and the closing phenylalanine or tryptophan. D genes are given only for firm matches.

v_call	d_call	j_call	cdr3_aa
TRBV5-1	.	TRBJ1-2	ASSTDKSYGYT
TRBV2	.	TRBJ2-3	ASSEALGTQY
TRBV5-1	TRBD1	TRBJ2-1	ASSSPARQGANEQF
TRBV6-5	.	TRBJ1-1	ASTAVRTNAEAF
TRBV4-2	.	TRBJ1-3	ASSQDPSGGNTIY
TRBV15	.	TRBJ1-4	ATSRSVGGEKLF
TRBV30	TRBD1	TRBJ1-3	AWSQGQGNGNTIY
TRBV6-2/TRBV6-3	.	TRBJ2-7	ASSRPSYEQY
TRBV19	.	TRBJ2-6	ASSTRPPGANVLT
TRBV28	TRBD1	TRBJ2-7	ASSQDRANEQY
TRBV10-3	TRBD1	TRBJ1-3	AIRGTGRSNDSGNTIY
TRBV3-1/TRBV3-2	TRBD2	TRBJ2-7	ASSPGSGGYEQY
TRBV5-5	TRBD1	TRBJ1-2	ASSGQGNYGYT
TRBV30	.	TRBJ2-1	ALAGPPGFGEQF
TRBV19	.	TRBJ1-1	ASSGAEAF
TRBV7-3	.	TRBJ2-3	ASSLFGGLTDTQY
TRBV30	.	TRBJ2-1	AWRTSTVEQF
TRBV28	.	TRBJ1-1	ASPGPRTEAF
TRBV3-1/TRBV3-2	.	TRBJ2-7	ASSQVSSEQY
TRBV19	.	TRBJ2-7	ASSIDLWGPVREQY
TRBV28	.	TRBJ2-7	ASSLPSTVIYEQY
TRBV11-2	.	TRBJ1-4	ASRNLGGGGRANEKLF
TRBV5-1	.	TRBJ2-1	ASSLEGDSYNEQF
TRBV4-1	TRBD2	TRBJ2-1	ASSQPRGTSVYNEQF
TRBV29-1	TRBD1	TRBJ2-7	SAQGTGSSYEQY
TRBV27	.	TRBJ1-3	ASRDTGFGGNTIY
TRBV5-5	TRBD1	TRBJ2-7	ASSLHGTGGFLYEQY
TRBV5-1	.	TRBJ1-3	ASSLGQVVSGNTIY
TRBV7-3	.	TRBJ1-2	ASSQGVSPYGYT
TRBV29-1	.	TRBJ1-1	SVEGTGMGTEAF
TRBV20-1	TRBD1	TRBJ2-7	SASKDRGAYEQY
TRBV5-1	.	TRBJ2-7	ASSYTGQGYEQY